The source of this T cell receptor beta chain is a study of CD8 T cells in ankylosing spondylitis. Study-wide points: Matched ankylosing spondylitis synovial fluid reportedly contained a significantly enriched population of disease-linked clones. In synovial fluid and blood from reactive arthritis, some motif variants were previously reported.

The germline V gene has CDR1 DFQATT and CDR2 SNEGSKA (reference sequence). This CDR3 spans 15 amino acids. With 1 base clipped from V and 4 bases from J, the junction kept 2 bases outside the gene matches. As for this clonotype: Antigen unknown. Just one base apart from a much larger clone, this may be a read error. Without the conserved terminal phenylalanine or tryptophan, this CDR3 likely stems from a read error.

Preparation of TCR beta libraries was done by quantitative 5'-RACE with molecular barcodes. TCRdb called the 5' RACE reads again in MiXCR, with one record for every CDR3 protein. The sample records roughly 250,000 distinct CDR3 sequences, around 7.8% being singletons. The sequenced sample consisted of blood, either unsorted or a sorted T cell fraction (not recorded which). The TCR originated in a male donor with ankylosing spondylitis or in good health (not recorded which). The J gene is TRBJ2-1, the V gene TRBV20-1; 12 positions match TRBD2. The CDR3 coding sequence is TGCAGTGCTAGAGGGACTAGCGGGGATTACAATGAGCAGTTCCTC. Its protein product is CSARGTSGDYNEQFL.